The 11 T cell receptor beta chains in this list originate from one sample, sequenced in a study of identical twins. TCRdb passed the 5' RACE reads through MiXCR, listing each CDR3 protein once. The repertoire includes some 900,000 distinct CDR3 sequences, roughly an eighth of them detected once, and around 1.5% sits in the top ten. These sequences were also reported in another study, on yellow fever vaccine responses in identical twins.

Material for sequencing was PBMCs. The receptors originated from a woman aged 18-29 years in good health.

Many counts were recorded for this clonotype. The CDR3 protein is CASSHSESSYNEQFF. For the CDR3, the DNA is TGTGCCAGCAGCCACTCGGAGAGCTCCTACAATGAGCAGTTCTTC. The chain recombines TRBV7-9 with TRBJ2-1; D not resolved. V dropped 5 bases and J dropped 0 bases, with 11 bases sitting between them. There are 15 residues in the CDR3. Germline V gives CDR1 SEHNR, CDR2 FQNEAQ (reference sequence).

The chain employs TRBV6-1 and TRBJ2-1, with 10 nucleotides matching TRBD1. V dropped 2 bases and J dropped 10; count of bases not matched to a gene: 5. The germline V gene has CDR1 MNHNS and CDR2 SASEGT. The length of the CDR3 is 14 residues. The CDR3: CASSETTGGVEQFF. DNA for the CDR3: TGTGCCAGCAGTGAAACGACAGGGGGCGTGGAGCAGTTCTTC.

The chain has TRBV5-1 and TRBJ2-3, with D perhaps matching TRBD1 or TRBD2 (7 bases each). The CDR3 has 15 amino acids. Germline CDR1 SGHRS, CDR2 YFSETQ. V lost 4 bases and J lost 1, with 13 bases in between. The CDR3 here is CASSGGDSGTDTQYF. The CDR3 nucleotides are TGCGCCAGCAGCGGGGGGGACAGCGGCACAGATACGCAGTATTTT.

The chain recombines TRBV29-1 with TRBJ2-2; unclear D gene. The CDR3 is made up of 13 amino acids. V shed 1 base and J shed 8 bases, with 11 bases lying between them. Per germline, CDR1 SQVTM and CDR2 ANQGSEA. The CDR3 sequence is CSVEVSLKGELFF. The CDR3 DNA is TGCAGCGTTGAAGTTTCATTGAAGGGGGAGCTGTTTTTT.

This clonotype was seen a few times. This chain joins TRBV12-3 or TRBV12-4 and TRBJ1-6; 8 bases are a match to TRBD1. This CDR3 is built from 15 residues. J lost 8 bases, V lost 3 bases, and 6 bases had no gene match. The CDR3 nucleotides are TGTGCCAGCAGTTTCTCGACAGGGGCACATTCACCCCTCCACTTT. It yields the protein CASSFSTGAHSPLHF.

This clonotype was counted only a few times. This chain joins TRBV29-1 and TRBJ2-1; TRBD2 matches at 8 bases. V was pared by 3 bases and J by 9 bases, with 7 bases of the junction left unmatched. This CDR3 spans 13 amino acids. Germline V gives CDR1 SQVTM, CDR2 ANQGSEA. The CDR3 loop is CSVDGLAGCEQFF. CDR3 coding DNA: TGCAGCGTTGATGGGCTAGCGGGTTGTGAGCAGTTCTTC.

The V call is TRBV7-9, the J call TRBJ2-4, with 7 positions matching TRBD1. Germline V gene data show CDR1 as SEHNR and CDR2 as FQNEAQ (reference sequence). The CDR3 has 16 amino acids. V lost 5 bases to trimming and J lost 8 bases; unmatched junction nucleotides: 15. In DNA, the CDR3 is TGTGCCAGCAGCGCAAGTACAGGGGTTGTATCGGACATTCAGTACTTC. It codes for CASSASTGVVSDIQYF.

This clonotype was counted a few times. This rearrangement joins TRBV5-1 to TRBJ2-1, with D possibly TRBD2 on 6 matching bases. The CDR3 covers 14 residues. Germline values: CDR1 SGHRS, CDR2 YFSETQ. V was pared by 7 bases and J by 2 bases, with 13 bases between. The CDR3 region is CASLRDSTYNEQFF. The CDR3 DNA is TGCGCCAGCCTCCGGGACTCCACCTACAATGAGCAGTTCTTC.

A few counts support this clonotype. A junction boundary mismatches the germline segment, possibly from a read error. The chain uses TRBV5-5 and TRBJ2-2; no clear D gene. This CDR3 spans 8 amino acids. The germline gives CDR1 SGHKS, CDR2 YYEKEE (reference sequence). CDR3 bases: TGTGCCAGCAGCTCGACGGGCTTT. Protein sequence: CASSSTGF.

This clonotype showed up just a few times. The chain uses TRBV12-3 or TRBV12-4 and TRBJ1-2; 7 bases align to TRBD1. The trim removed 3 bases at V and 4 bases at J, leaving 8 bases unmatched. CDR3 length: 15 amino acids. The CDR3 here is CASSFRGRGPYGYTF. DNA for the CDR3: TGTGCCAGCAGTTTTAGGGGGCGCGGTCCCTATGGCTACACCTTC.

The chain couples TRBV20-1 to TRBJ2-1; TRBD2 matches at 10 bases. Germline loops: CDR1 DFQATT, CDR2 SNEGSKA (reference sequence). V shed 5 bases, J shed 6 bases, and the junction held 7 bases outside the gene matches. CDR3 size: 14 residues. CDR3 loop: CSASDGTSVNEQFF. In DNA form, the CDR3 reads TGCAGTGCTTCAGACGGGACTAGCGTCAATGAGCAGTTCTTC.